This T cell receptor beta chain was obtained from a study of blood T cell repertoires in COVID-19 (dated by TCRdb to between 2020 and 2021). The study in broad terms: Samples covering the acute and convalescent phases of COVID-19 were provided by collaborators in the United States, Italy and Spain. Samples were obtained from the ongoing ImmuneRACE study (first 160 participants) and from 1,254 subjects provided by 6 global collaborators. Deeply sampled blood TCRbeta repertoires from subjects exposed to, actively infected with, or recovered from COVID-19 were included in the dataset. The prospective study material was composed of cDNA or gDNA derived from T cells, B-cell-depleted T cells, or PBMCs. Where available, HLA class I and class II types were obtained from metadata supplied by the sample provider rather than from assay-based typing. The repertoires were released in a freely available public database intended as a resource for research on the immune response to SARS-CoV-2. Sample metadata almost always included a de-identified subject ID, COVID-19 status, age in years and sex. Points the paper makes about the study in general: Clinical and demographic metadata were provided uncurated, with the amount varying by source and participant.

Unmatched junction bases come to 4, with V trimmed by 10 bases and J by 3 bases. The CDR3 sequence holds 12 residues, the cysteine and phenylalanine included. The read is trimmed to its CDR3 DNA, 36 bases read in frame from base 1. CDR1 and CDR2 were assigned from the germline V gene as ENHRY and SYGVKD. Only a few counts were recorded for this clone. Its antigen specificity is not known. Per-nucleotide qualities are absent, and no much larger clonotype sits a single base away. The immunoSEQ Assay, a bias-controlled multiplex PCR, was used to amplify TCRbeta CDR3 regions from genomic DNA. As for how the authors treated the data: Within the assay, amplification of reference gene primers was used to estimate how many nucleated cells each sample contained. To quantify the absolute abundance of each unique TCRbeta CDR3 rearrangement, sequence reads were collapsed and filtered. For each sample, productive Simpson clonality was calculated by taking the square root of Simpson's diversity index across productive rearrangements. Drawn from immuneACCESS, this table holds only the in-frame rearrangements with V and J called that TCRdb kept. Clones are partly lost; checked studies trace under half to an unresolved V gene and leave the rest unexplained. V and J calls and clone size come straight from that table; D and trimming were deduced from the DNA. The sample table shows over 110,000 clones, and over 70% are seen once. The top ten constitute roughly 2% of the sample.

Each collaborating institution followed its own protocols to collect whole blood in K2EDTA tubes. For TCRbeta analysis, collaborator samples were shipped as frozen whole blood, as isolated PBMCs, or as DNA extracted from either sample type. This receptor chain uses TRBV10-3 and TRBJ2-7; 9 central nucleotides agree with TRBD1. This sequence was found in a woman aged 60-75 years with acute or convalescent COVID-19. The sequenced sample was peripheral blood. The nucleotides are TGTGCCACCCAGGGACAGGGCTACGAGCAGTACTTC. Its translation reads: CATQGQGYEQYF.